Listed here are 24 T cell receptor beta chains from one sample, sequenced in a study of response to subunit inactivated influenza vaccine. TCRdb passed the RT-PCR reads through MiXCR, listing each CDR3 protein once. Of over 450,000 distinct CDR3 sequences in the sample, around 13% were seen once. Sequenced here: PBMCs from blood, sampled roughly 45 days after vaccination. All receptors derive from a man aged 50-59 years who received an inactivated influenza vaccine.

This CDR3 reads CASSLTPGDRGYEQYF. The CDR3 coding sequence is TGTGCCAGCAGTTTAACACCAGGGGACAGGGGTTACGAGCAGTACTTC. The chain links TRBV28 to TRBJ2-7; 10 bases fit TRBD1. J gave up 4 bases and V 2 bases, and 8 bases lay outside the gene matches. CDR3 length: 16 amino acids. Germline-derived CDR1 and CDR2 are MDHEN and SYDVKM.

The chain is built from TRBV7-9 and TRBJ2-7; a weak D match, TRBD2 (6 bases). The V end lost 4 bases, the J end lost 2 bases, and 12 bases lay between the germline ends. Looked up from germline, CDR1 is SEHNR and CDR2 is FQNEAQ (reference sequence). This CDR3 contains 14 residues. The CDR3 DNA is TGTGCCAGCAGCTCATCTAGCGATCCCTACGAGCAGTACTTC. This gives the protein CASSSSSDPYEQYF.

In this sample, this clonotype turned up a few times. This chain uses TRBV24-1 with TRBJ2-7; maybe TRBD2 (6 bases). This CDR3 has 16 amino acids. Trimming took off 3 bases at V and 5 bases at J, with 19 bases between the two ends. CDR1 is KGHDR, CDR2 SFDVKD, per germline. CDR3 coding DNA: TGTGCCACCAGTGATCCGATCCGGGACTCGGGCCACGAGCAGTACTTC. This codes for CATSDPIRDSGHEQYF.

In this sample, this clonotype turned up many times. This chain uses TRBV25-1 with TRBJ2-1; 10 positions match TRBD2. Germline lookup yields CDR1 MGHDK and CDR2 SYGVNS. CDR3 length equals 16 residues. The V gene end was trimmed by 1 base and the J gene end by 7 bases; junction bases not matched to a gene: 7. CDR3 in DNA: TGTGCCAGCAGTGAATTTACTCTAGCGGGAGATAATGAGCAGTTCTTC. Its protein is CASSEFTLAGDNEQFF. Combining the CDR3 with reference TRBV25-1 and TRBJ2-1 gives the whole variable domain EADIYQTPRYLVIGTGKKITLECSQTMGHDKMYWYQQDPGMELHLIHYSYGVNSTEKGDLSSESTVSRIRTEHFPLTLESARPSHTSQYLCASSEFTLAGDNEQFFGPGTRLTVL.

CDR3 DNA: TGCGCCAGCAGCTTGGGGGGGTCAGAACACCCCCAGCATTTT. It encodes CASSLGGSEHPQHF. This chain uses TRBV5-1 with TRBJ1-5, with D possibly being TRBD1 (5 bases). The CDR3 has 14 residues. Between the trimmed V and J ends, which lost 0 bases and 10 bases, there was a span of 14 bases. Germline lookup yields CDR1 SGHRS and CDR2 YFSETQ. The entire variable domain, with the rest obtained from reference TRBV5-1 and TRBJ1-5, is as follows: KAGVTQTPRYLIKTRGQQVTLSCSPISGHRSVSWYQQTPGQGLQFLFEYFSETQRNKGNFPGRFSGRQFSNSRSEMNVSTLELGDSALYLCASSLGGSEHPQHFGDGTRLSIL.

This clonotype occurred a few times. The CDR3, as DNA: TGCGCCAGCAGGGGGGACATCACCGGGGAGCTGTTTTTT. Its protein product is CASRGDITGELFF. The chain is built from TRBV5-1 and TRBJ2-2, with D possibly matching TRBD1 (6 bases). This CDR3 is built from 13 residues. V shed 5 bases and J shed 4 bases, with 9 bases lying between them. CDR1 is SGHRS and CDR2 is YFSETQ in the germline V gene.

This chain joins TRBV6-1 and TRBJ2-5; TRBD2 might be the D (6 bases). The germline V gene has CDR1 MNHNS and CDR2 SASEGT. The CDR3 totals 15 residues. The germline V and J ends were trimmed by 6 bases and 1 base, with 15 bases remaining between them. The CDR3 region is CASSLWREPQETQYF. The DNA of the CDR3 is TGTGCCAGCAGCCTGTGGAGGGAACCCCAAGAGACCCAGTACTTC.

This clonotype turned up a few times. V and J are TRBV11-2 and TRBJ2-7; TRBD1 agrees at 12 bases. The CDR3 contains 19 residues. After removal of 1 base from V and 6 bases from J, the junction contained 16 bases not matched to a gene. The V gene's germline CDR1 is SGHAT and CDR2 FQNNGV. DNA of the CDR3: TGTGCCAGCAGCTTAGGGGGGACAGGGGGCATGGGACGGCTTCGCGAGCAGTACTTC. Its protein is CASSLGGTGGMGRLREQYF.

The V and J genes are TRBV7-2 and TRBJ2-3; D unresolved. The CDR3 has 16 residues. The germline gives CDR1 SGHTA, CDR2 FQGNSA. V dropped 4 bases and J dropped 3 bases, with 17 bases sitting between them. CDR3 nucleotide sequence: TGTGCCAGCAGCTCCCTCACCACAACGGAGACAGATACGCAGTATTTT. This codes for CASSSLTTTETDTQYF. Filled out from reference TRBV7-2 and TRBJ2-3, the complete variable domain reads GAGVSQSPSNKVTEKGKDVELRCDPISGHTALYWYRQSLGQGLEFLIYFQGNSAPDKSGLPSDRFSAERTGGSVSTLTIQRTQQEDSAVYLCASSSLTTTETDTQYFGPGTRLTVL.

This clonotype was observed many times. The chain is built from TRBV5-1 and TRBJ1-4, with 9 nucleotides matching TRBD1. V lost 3 bases and J lost 8; bases outside the gene matches: 11. The CDR3 loop spans 16 amino acids. Germline lookup yields CDR1 SGHRS and CDR2 YFSETQ. The CDR3 is CASSSNPTGGEEKLFF. In nucleotides, the CDR3 is TGCGCCAGCAGCTCAAACCCGACAGGGGGTGAGGAAAAACTGTTTTTT. Based on the CDR3 plus reference TRBV5-1 and TRBJ1-4, the full variable domain is KAGVTQTPRYLIKTRGQQVTLSCSPISGHRSVSWYQQTPGQGLQFLFEYFSETQRNKGNFPGRFSGRQFSNSRSEMNVSTLELGDSALYLCASSSNPTGGEEKLFFGSGTQLSVL.

V usage is TRBV20-1 and J usage is TRBJ2-5; perhaps TRBD1 as D (6 bases). V was pared by 2 bases and J by 4 bases, with 17 bases between. The CDR3 extends over 15 amino acids. CDR1 and CDR2 (germline): DFQATT, SNEGSKA (reference sequence). Here the CDR3 reads CSARPQPGVGETQYF. The CDR3 nucleotides read TGCAGTGCTAGACCCCAGCCAGGGGTAGGAGAGACCCAGTACTTC.

CDR3 region: CSARKGTSAYNEQFF. The CDR3, as DNA: TGCAGTGCTAGAAAAGGGACTAGCGCTTACAATGAGCAGTTCTTC. The V and J genes are TRBV20-1 and TRBJ2-1, with TRBD2 identical over 10 bases. From germline, CDR1 is DFQATT and CDR2 SNEGSKA (reference sequence). The CDR3 contains 15 residues. The J segment lost 4 bases and the V segment lost 2 bases, leaving 5 bases of the junction unmatched.

The gene calls are TRBV12-3 or TRBV12-4 and TRBJ1-4, with 11 bases identical to TRBD1. The CDR3 has 14 residues. V shed 7 bases, J shed 7 bases, and the junction held 5 bases outside the gene matches. CDR3 sequence: CASTRTGGSEKLFF. The CDR3 DNA reads as TGTGCCAGCACCCGGACAGGGGGCAGTGAAAAACTGTTTTTT.

The rearrangement joins TRBV4-3 to TRBJ1-4; 7 nucleotides line up with TRBD1. The CDR3 contains 14 residues. Germline CDR1 and CDR2: LGHNA and YSLEER. V lost 0 bases, J lost 11 bases, and 6 bases stayed unmatched. The CDR3: CASSQEGRGEKLFF. The CDR3 DNA reads as TGCGCCAGCAGCCAAGAGGGCAGGGGGGAGAAACTGTTTTTT.

In this sample, this clonotype turned up many times. J is TRBJ1-3 and V is TRBV7-8; D possibly corresponds to TRBD1 (5 bases). Germline V gene lookup returns CDR1 SGHVS and CDR2 FQNEAQ. The ends were cut back, 0 bases at V and 3 bases at J, with 15 bases in the middle. The CDR3 loop spans 17 amino acids. The CDR3 spells CASSLAVGWTLGNTIYF. The CDR3, as DNA: TGTGCCAGCAGCTTAGCTGTGGGTTGGACACTTGGAAACACCATATATTTT.

This clonotype came up many times. J is TRBJ2-1 and V is TRBV12-3 or TRBV12-4, with a weak D call TRBD1 (7 bases). V lost 6 bases to trimming and J lost 4 bases, with 16 bases between them. CDR3 length: 15 residues. Written as DNA, the CDR3 is TGTGCCAGCAGCCGTGGAGGGACAGCGTACAATGAGCAGTTCTTC. Its translation is CASSRGGTAYNEQFF.

This rearrangement joins TRBV7-2 to TRBJ2-5; TRBD1 might be the D (8 bases). Per germline, CDR1 SGHTA and CDR2 FQGNSA. This CDR3 spans 16 amino acids. The V gene lost 4 bases and the J gene lost 1 base, with 16 bases spanning the gap. CDR3 sequence: CASSSTGEGGQETQYF. The CDR3 DNA reads TGTGCCAGCAGCTCGACAGGGGAGGGGGGCCAAGAGACCCAGTACTTC.

V is TRBV30 and J is TRBJ2-2; TRBD1 agrees at 7 bases. J lost 5 bases, V lost 2 bases, and 5 bases had no gene match. The CDR3 length is 14 residues. Looked up from germline, CDR1 is GTSNPN and CDR2 is SVGIG (reference sequence). DNA for the CDR3: TGTGCCTGGAGTCCAACAGGGGTGACCGGGGAGCTGTTTTTT. Translated: CAWSPTGVTGELFF.

The rearrangement uses TRBV11-2 and TRBJ2-5; D tentatively reads TRBD1 or TRBD2 (5 bases each). The ends were cut back, 2 bases at V and 1 base at J, with 23 bases in the middle. CDR1 is SGHAT, CDR2 FQNNGV, per germline. This CDR3 spans 19 amino acids. The CDR3 loop is CASSLPPSRDRRFQETQYF. The CDR3 nucleotides are TGTGCCAGCAGCTTACCCCCTAGTAGGGACCGAAGATTCCAAGAGACCCAGTACTTC.

This clonotype has more than one count but fewer than ten. The chain combines TRBV5-1 with TRBJ2-3, with a possible D match to TRBD2 (6 bases). From germline, CDR1 is SGHRS and CDR2 YFSETQ. The V and J ends lost 5 bases and 1 base respectively, with 14 bases between them. CDR3 size: 15 residues. CDR3 in amino acids: CASRAGQEGTDTQYF. CDR3 nucleotides: TGCGCCAGCAGAGCGGGCCAAGAGGGCACAGATACGCAGTATTTT.

There are a few counts of this clonotype. CDR3 nucleotides: TGTGCCAGCAGACTGGGACAGCGAGAGACCCAGTACTTC. Translation: CASRLGQRETQYF. The rearrangement links TRBV28 to TRBJ2-5, with 7 bases matching TRBD1. The CDR3 is 13 amino acids. J was trimmed by 4 bases and V by 6 bases; bases with no gene match: 5. CDR1 and CDR2 (germline): MDHEN, SYDVKM.

V usage is TRBV30 and J usage is TRBJ2-1; perhaps TRBD2 as D (5 bases). Germline assignment: CDR1 GTSNPN and CDR2 SVGIG (reference sequence). The CDR3 spans 12 residues. The V and J ends lost 2 bases and 9 bases respectively, with 11 bases between them. For the CDR3, the DNA is TGTGCCTGGAGTCTAGCTGGCATTGAGCAGTTCTTC. This translates into CAWSLAGIEQFF. The whole variable domain, remainder taken from reference TRBV30 and TRBJ2-1, is SQTIHQWPATLVQPVGSPLSLECTVEGTSNPNLYWYRQAAGRGLQLLFYSVGIGQISSEVPQNLSASRPQDRQFILSSKKLLLSDSGFYLCAWSLAGIEQFFGPGTRLTVL.

This clonotype was observed a handful of times. The rearrangement joins TRBV20-1 to TRBJ2-5; D unclear. The CDR3 has 11 amino acids. CDR1 and CDR2 (germline): DFQATT, SNEGSKA (reference sequence). V lost 2 bases and J 3 bases, leaving 4 bases between the germline ends. CDR3 amino acids: CSARREETQYF. In nucleotides, the CDR3 is TGCAGTGCTAGAAGGGAAGAGACCCAGTACTTC.

The rearrangement links TRBV4-2 to TRBJ2-3, with TRBD1 as a possible D gene (5 bases). In germline, CDR1 is LGHNA, CDR2 YNFKEQ. V gave up 4 bases and J gave up 3 bases, with 14 bases separating them. This CDR3 region has 15 residues. CDR3 region: CASSPNQGGTDTQYF. As DNA, the CDR3 is TGTGCCAGCAGCCCTAATCAGGGCGGAACAGATACGCAGTATTTT.